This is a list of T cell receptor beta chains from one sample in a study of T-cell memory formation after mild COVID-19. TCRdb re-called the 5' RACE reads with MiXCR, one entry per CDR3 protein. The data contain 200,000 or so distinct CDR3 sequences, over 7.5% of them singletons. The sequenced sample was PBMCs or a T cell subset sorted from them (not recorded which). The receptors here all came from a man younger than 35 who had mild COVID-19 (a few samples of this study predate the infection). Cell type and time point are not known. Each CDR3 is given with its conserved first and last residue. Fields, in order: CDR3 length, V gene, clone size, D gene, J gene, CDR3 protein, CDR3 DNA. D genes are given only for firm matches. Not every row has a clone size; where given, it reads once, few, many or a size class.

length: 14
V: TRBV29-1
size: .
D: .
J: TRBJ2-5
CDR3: CSVLPGPNFGTQYF
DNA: TGCAGCGTCCTACCGGGACCCAATTTCGGGACCCAGTACTTC

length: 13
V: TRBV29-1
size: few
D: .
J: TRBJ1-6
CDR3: CSARRGYNSPLHF
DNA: TGCAGCGCCCGAAGGGGGTATAATTCACCCCTCCACTTT

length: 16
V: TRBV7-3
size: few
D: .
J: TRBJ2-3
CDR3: CASSHSAGGGTDTQYF
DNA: TGTGCCAGCAGCCATTCGGCGGGCGGTGGGACAGATACGCAGTATTTT

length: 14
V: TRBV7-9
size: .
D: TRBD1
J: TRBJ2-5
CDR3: CASSRWDRAVTQYF
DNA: TGTGCCAGCAGCCGGTGGGACAGGGCGGTGACCCAGTACTTC

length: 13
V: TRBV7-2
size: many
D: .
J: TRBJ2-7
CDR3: CASSSKGGYEQYF
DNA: TGTGCCAGCAGCTCCAAGGGGGGCTACGAGCAGTACTTC

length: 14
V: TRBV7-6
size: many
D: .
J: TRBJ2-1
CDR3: CASSPGRIYNEQFF
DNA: TGTGCCAGCAGCCCGGGTAGGATATACAATGAGCAGTTCTTC

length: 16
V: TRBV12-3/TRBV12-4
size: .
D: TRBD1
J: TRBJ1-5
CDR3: CASSSNQGASNQPQHF
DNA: TGTGCCAGCAGTTCTAATCAGGGGGCTAGCAATCAGCCCCAGCATTTT

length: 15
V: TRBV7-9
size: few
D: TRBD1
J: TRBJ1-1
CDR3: CASSLAHRGNTEAFF
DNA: TGTGCCAGCAGCTTAGCCCACAGGGGGAACACTGAAGCTTTCTTT

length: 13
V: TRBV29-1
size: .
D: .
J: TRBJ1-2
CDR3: CSVPGDTNYGYTF
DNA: TGCAGCGTTCCTGGGGACACTAACTATGGCTACACCTTC

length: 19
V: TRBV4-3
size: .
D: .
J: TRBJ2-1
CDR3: CASSQEIGGPGSIYNEQFF
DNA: TGCGCCAGCAGCCAAGAGATCGGGGGGCCCGGTTCTATCTACAATGAGCAGTTCTTC

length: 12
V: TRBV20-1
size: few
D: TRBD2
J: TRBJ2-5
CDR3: CSARSGAETQYF
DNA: TGCAGTGCTAGAAGCGGGGCAGAGACCCAGTACTTC

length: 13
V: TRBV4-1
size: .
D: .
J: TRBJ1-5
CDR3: CASSQDIDQPQHF
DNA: TGCGCCAGCAGCCAAGATATAGATCAGCCCCAGCATTTT

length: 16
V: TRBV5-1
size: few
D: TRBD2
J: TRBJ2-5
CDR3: CASSVAGGLPQATQYF
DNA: TGCGCCAGCAGCGTAGCGGGGGGCCTCCCACAAGCGACCCAGTACTTC

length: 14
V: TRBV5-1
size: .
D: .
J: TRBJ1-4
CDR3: CASSREATNEKLFF
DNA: TGCGCCAGCAGCCGAGAGGCAACTAATGAAAAACTGTTTTTT

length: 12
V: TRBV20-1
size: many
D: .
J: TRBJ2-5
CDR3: CSATLMRETQYF
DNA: TGCAGTGCTACGCTAATGCGAGAGACCCAGTACTTC

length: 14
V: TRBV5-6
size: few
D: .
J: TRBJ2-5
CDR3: CASSFAGSRETQYF
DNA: TGTGCCAGCAGCTTCGCGGGGTCGCGCGAGACCCAGTACTTC

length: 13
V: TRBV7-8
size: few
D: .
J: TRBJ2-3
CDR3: CASSTSITDTQYF
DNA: TGTGCCAGCAGCACTAGCATCACAGATACGCAGTATTTT

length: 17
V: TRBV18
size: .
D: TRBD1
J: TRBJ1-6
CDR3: CASSQQGSAPYNSPLHF
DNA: TGTGCCAGCTCACAACAGGGGTCGGCTCCCTATAATTCACCCCTCCACTTT

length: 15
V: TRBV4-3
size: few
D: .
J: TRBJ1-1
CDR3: CASSPLGGGNTEAFF
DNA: TGCGCCAGCAGCCCCCTCGGTGGGGGGAACACTGAAGCTTTCTTT

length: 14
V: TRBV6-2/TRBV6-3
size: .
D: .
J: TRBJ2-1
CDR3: CASSYQVTWNEQFF
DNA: TGTGCCAGCAGTTATCAGGTCACCTGGAATGAGCAGTTCTTC

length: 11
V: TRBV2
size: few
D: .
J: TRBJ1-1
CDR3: CAGRVNTEAFF
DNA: TGTGCCGGCAGGGTGAACACTGAAGCTTTCTTT

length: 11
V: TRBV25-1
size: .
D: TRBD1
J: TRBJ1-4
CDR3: CASTTGEKLFF
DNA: TGTGCCAGCACGACAGGGGAAAAACTGTTTTTT

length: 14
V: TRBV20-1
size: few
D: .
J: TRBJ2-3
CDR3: CSARGITGRDTQYF
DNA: TGCAGTGCTAGAGGCATTACAGGCAGAGATACGCAGTATTTT

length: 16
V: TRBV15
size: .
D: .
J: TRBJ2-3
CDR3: CATSREWQLSTDTQYF
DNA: TGTGCCACCAGCAGAGAATGGCAGTTGAGCACAGATACGCAGTATTTT

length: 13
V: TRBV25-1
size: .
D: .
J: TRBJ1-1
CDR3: CASSERGGTEAFF
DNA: TGTGCCAGCAGTGAAAGAGGGGGCACTGAAGCTTTCTTT

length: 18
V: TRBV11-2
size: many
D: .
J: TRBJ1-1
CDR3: CASSLQSSPGRGNTEAFF
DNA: TGTGCCAGCAGCTTACAAAGCAGTCCTGGCAGGGGGAACACTGAAGCTTTCTTT

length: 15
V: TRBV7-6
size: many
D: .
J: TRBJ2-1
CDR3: CASSLDVSVSNEQFF
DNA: TGTGCCAGCAGCTTAGATGTTAGCGTTTCAAATGAGCAGTTCTTC

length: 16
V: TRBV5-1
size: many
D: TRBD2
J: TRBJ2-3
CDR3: CASSLSSGSSTDTQYF
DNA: TGCGCCAGCAGCTTGAGTAGCGGGAGTAGCACAGATACGCAGTATTTT

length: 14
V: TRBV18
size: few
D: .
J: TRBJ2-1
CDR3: CASSPPEGFNEQFF
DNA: TGTGCCAGCTCACCACCGGAGGGATTCAATGAGCAGTTCTTC

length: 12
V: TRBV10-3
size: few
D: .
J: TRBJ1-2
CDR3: CAIRVGGSGYTF
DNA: TGTGCCATCCGCGTTGGGGGAAGCGGCTACACCTTC